These T cell receptor beta chains were read from a single sample in a study of shared T cell receptors in the human thymus. Profiling relied on immunoSEQ multiplex PCR, and the TCRdb table lists in-frame clones only, not all of them. The sample has around 730,000 clones, roughly 88% seen once. This sample was also put to use in a study of human thymus T cells.

The sequencing input was thymocytes. Source of these receptors: a girl less than two years old with a congenital heart defect. The CDR3 runs from the conserved cysteine through the conserved F or W. Each record gives: D gene, V gene, J gene, clone size, CDR3 DNA, CDR3 protein. D genes are given only for firm matches. Not all rows give a size; the values are once, few, many and, for expanded clones, a class.

TRBD2	TRBV19	TRBJ2-5	NA	TGTGCCAGTAGTCGGTTGGCGGGGGGGGAAGAGACCCAGTACTTC	CASSRLAGGEETQYF
NA	TRBV25-1	TRBJ2-7	NA	TGTGCCAGCAGTGACACGCCGAGGACAGCGACCTACGAGCAGTACTTC	CASSDTPRTATYEQYF
NA	TRBV28	TRBJ1-2	once	TGTGCCAGCAGAGTCAAGCCTTATGGCTACACCTTC	CASRVKPYGYTF
NA	TRBV7-2	TRBJ1-5	few	TGTGCCAGCAGCTTACAGAAACCGGACAGAAAATATAGCAATCAGCCCCAGCATTTT	CASSLQKPDRKYSNQPQHF
TRBD1	TRBV28	TRBJ1-6	NA	TGTGCCAGCAGTTGGACAGGGGCCGGTTCACCCCTCCACTTT	CASSWTGAGSPLHF
TRBD1	TRBV28	TRBJ1-2	NA	TGTGCCAGCAGCTTCGACAGGGGTCGTGGCTACACCTTC	CASSFDRGRGYTF
TRBD2	TRBV5-4	TRBJ2-3	NA	TGTGCCAGCAGCGTTAGACTAGCGGGGGCCTTCACAGATACGCAGTATTTT	CASSVRLAGAFTDTQYF
TRBD1	TRBV2	TRBJ1-4	NA	TGTGCCAGCAGGTGGACAGGGGCGGGCGAAAAACTGTTTTTT	CASRWTGAGEKLFF
TRBD2	TRBV14	TRBJ2-5	NA	TGTGCCAGCAGCCAAGGTGGGCGGGGGGGCCGGAAGACCCAGTACTTC	CASSQGGRGGRKTQYF
TRBD2	TRBV28	TRBJ2-1	NA	TGTGCCAGCAGCCCAACTAGCGGGGGGGCAGATGAGCAGTTCTTC	CASSPTSGGADEQFF
TRBD2	TRBV2	TRBJ2-7	NA	TGTGCCAGCAGTAAGGAGCGGGGGGCTTACGAGCAGTACTTC	CASSKERGAYEQYF
TRBD1	TRBV25-1	TRBJ1-3	NA	TGTGCCAGCAATCTGACAGGGGACAGCTCTGGAAACACCATATATTTT	CASNLTGDSSGNTIYF
NA	TRBV19	TRBJ1-2	NA	TGTGCCAGTAGTATAGGGGCAGGGGTCGGGTATGGCTACACCTTC	CASSIGAGVGYGYTF
TRBD1	TRBV6-1	TRBJ2-1	NA	TGTGCCAGCAGTGAAGCGAGCGGACAGGCGGTCTCGGGTAGACAGTTCTTC	CASSEASGQAVSGRQFF